This TCR beta chain appears in the sequencing data of a study of blood T cell repertoires in COVID-19. In the source study's methods: Reference gene primers were amplified, and this amplification served to estimate nucleated cell counts. The table came from immunoSEQ multiplex PCR; TCRdb's copy has only in-frame clones and leaves some out. For V, J and clone size, that table is used; D and trimming come from the DNA. The sample holds about 200,000 clones, 88% seen once. V was pared by 0 bases and J by 4 bases, with 12 bases between. The CDR3 loop spans 15 amino acids. Germline assignment: CDR1 MNHEY and CDR2 SVGAGI.

Sequencing was carried out using peripheral blood. This clonotype was sampled from a man aged 40-49 years with acute or convalescent COVID-19. The chain uses TRBV6-5 and TRBJ1-2, with a weak D call TRBD1 (5 bases). Here the CDR3 DNA reads TGTGCCAGCAGTTACTCGGGTGGGGACTCCTATGGCTACACCTTC. This sequence encodes CASSYSGGDSYGYTF.